The following is a T cell receptor beta chain sequence with its context. Its specificity is unknown. The sample is drawn from a study of graft-versus-host responses after intestinal transplantation. Study overall: Recipients underwent multivisceral, liver-intestinal, or isolated intestinal transplants. Among the recipients, all got anti-thymocyte globulin induction and then tacrolimus and steroids for about 3 years. Study conclusions and caveats: Patients with graft-donor T cell macrochimerism had high graft-versus-host to host-versus-graft clonal ratios in allografts.

Data came from immunoSEQ multiplex PCR; TCRdb stores just in-frame clones and leaves some out. The table has some 69,000 clones, 92% seen once. With 10 bases removed from V and 0 bases from J, the gap between germline ends came to 7 bases. Per germline, CDR1 ENHRY and CDR2 SYGVKD. The CDR3 runs to 12 residues. The receptor comes from a human patient who received an intestinal transplant, so some T cells may come from the graft donor. Sequencing was performed on bone marrow, taken approximately 100 weeks after intestinal transplantation. The chain couples TRBV10-3 to TRBJ1-5; D unresolved. CDR3 DNA: TGTGCCAATGGGGATAGCAATCAGCCCCAGCATTTT. This sequence encodes CANGDSNQPQHF.